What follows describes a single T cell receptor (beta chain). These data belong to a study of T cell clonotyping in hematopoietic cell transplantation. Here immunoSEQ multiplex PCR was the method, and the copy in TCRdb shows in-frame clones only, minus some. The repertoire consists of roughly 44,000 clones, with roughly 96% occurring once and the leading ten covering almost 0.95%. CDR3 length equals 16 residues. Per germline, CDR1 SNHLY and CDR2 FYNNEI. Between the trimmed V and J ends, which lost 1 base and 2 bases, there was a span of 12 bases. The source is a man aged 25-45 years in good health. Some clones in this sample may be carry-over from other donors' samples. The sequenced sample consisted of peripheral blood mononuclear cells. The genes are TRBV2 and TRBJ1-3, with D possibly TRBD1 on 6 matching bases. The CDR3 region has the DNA TGTGCCAGCAGTGAAGTTTCAGGGGCGCCTGGAAACACCATATATTTT. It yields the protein CASSEVSGAPGNTIYF.